Below, 13 T cell receptor beta chains from the same sample are listed, as sequenced in a study of Ad26.COV2.S vaccination and SARS-CoV-2 variants. TCRdb keeps only in-frame clones here, not all; method: immunoSEQ multiplex PCR. This sample yields around 350,000 clones, of which under 95% are seen a single time; 3.5% to 4.5% belongs to the top ten. Source: peripheral blood, taken after recovery from COVID-19. Receptors originate from a human donor who had recovered from COVID-19.

This chain uses TRBV2 with TRBJ1-2; D unresolved. This CDR3 has 13 residues. Germline V CDR1 and CDR2: SNHLY, FYNNEI. The V end was cut by 6 bases, the J end by 6 bases, with 14 bases between. The CDR3: CASSRRVPDGYTF. The DNA of the CDR3 is TGTGCCAGCAGCAGGCGGGTTCCAGATGGCTACACCTTC. The whole variable domain, filled in from reference TRBV2 and TRBJ1-2, reads EPEVTQTPSHQVTQMGQEVILRCVPISNHLYFYWYRQILGQKVEFLVSFYNNEISEKSEIFDDQFSVERPDGSNFTLKIRSTKLEDSAMYFCASSRRVPDGYTFGSGTRLTVV.

V and J are TRBV15 and TRBJ1-6, with 8 bases that match TRBD1. The length of the CDR3 is 17 residues. V was pared by 2 bases and J by 6 bases, with 9 bases of the junction left unmatched. Germline V gene data show CDR1 as LNHNV and CDR2 as YYDKDF (reference sequence). CDR3: CATSRPTPGTGNSPLHF. The CDR3, as DNA: TGTGCCACCAGCAGACCCACCCCCGGGACAGGTAATTCACCCCTCCACTTT.

The gene calls are TRBV9 and TRBJ2-5; a possible D gene is TRBD1 (6 bases). The germline V gene encodes CDR1 SGDLS and CDR2 YYNGEE. Deletions cut 2 bases from V and 4 bases from J, with 15 bases between. This CDR3 region has 15 residues. The CDR3 reads CASSVRRQVGETQYF. CDR3 nucleotide sequence: TGTGCCAGCAGCGTCAGAAGACAGGTCGGAGAGACCCAGTACTTC.

This clone was detected a few times. The CDR3 bases are TGTGCCAGCAGCTCAGGGGTGAGCAATCAGCCCCAGCATTTT. Translation: CASSSGVSNQPQHF. V and J are TRBV9 and TRBJ1-5; tentatively, D is TRBD1 (6 bases). With 4 bases removed from V and 1 base from J, the gap between germline ends came to 9 bases. Germline CDR1 reads SGDLS; CDR2 reads YYNGEE. The CDR3 is 14 residues long. Filled out from reference TRBV9 and TRBJ1-5, the complete variable domain reads DSGVTQTPKHLITATGQRVTLRCSPRSGDLSVYWYQQSLDQGLQFLIQYYNGEERAKGNILERFSAQQFPDLHSELNLSSLELGDSALYFCASSSGVSNQPQHFGDGTRLSIL.

Written as DNA, the CDR3 is TGTGCCGGCACCCCGCGACAGGGGGGGGGTGGCTACACCTTC. Its translation is CAGTPRQGGGGYTF. The V call is TRBV6-6, the J call TRBJ1-2; 9 nucleotides agree with TRBD1. Germline CDR1 MNHNY, CDR2 SVGAGI (reference sequence). Unmatched junction bases numbered 14, after V lost 11 bases and J lost 7 bases. The CDR3 runs to 14 residues.

In nucleotides, the CDR3 is TGTGCCAGCAGCTTGGCCAAGGATAACTATGGCTACACCTTC. This sequence encodes CASSLAKDNYGYTF. V and J are TRBV5-6 and TRBJ1-2; unclear D gene. The length of the CDR3 is 14 residues. Germline-derived CDR1 and CDR2 are SGHDT and YYEEEE. Deletions cut 0 bases from V and 1 base from J, with 7 bases between. The entire variable domain, with the rest obtained from reference TRBV5-6 and TRBJ1-2, is as follows: DAGVTQSPTHLIKTRGQQVTLRCSPKSGHDTVSWYQQALGQGPQFIFQYYEEEERQRGNFPDRFSGHQFPNYSSELNVNALLLGDSALYLCASSLAKDNYGYTFGSGTRLTVV.

With respect to this clone: The same CDR3 also results from other DNA sequences found in this sample. The chain combines TRBV5-1 with TRBJ2-5; D unclear. Germline V gene sequence: CDR1 SGHRS, CDR2 YFSETQ. V shed 5 bases and J shed 1 base, with 3 bases lying between them. The CDR3 totals 11 residues. The CDR3 DNA is TGCGCCAGCAGGGTCCAAGAGACCCAGTACTTC. It specifies CASRVQETQYF. Combining the CDR3 with reference TRBV5-1 and TRBJ2-5 gives the whole variable domain KAGVTQTPRYLIKTRGQQVTLSCSPISGHRSVSWYQQTPGQGLQFLFEYFSETQRNKGNFPGRFSGRQFSNSRSEMNVSTLELGDSALYLCASRVQETQYFGPGTRLLVL.

As for this clone: Compared with germline, one end of the junction differs, possibly owing to a read error. The gene calls are TRBV7-7 and TRBJ2-3; the D gene is possibly TRBD2 (5 bases). There are 14 residues in the CDR3. From germline, CDR1 is SSHAT and CDR2 FNYEAQ (reference sequence). In DNA, the CDR3 is TGTGCTAGCAGCCCTGACGAGGGCTCGGATACGCAGTATTTT. It specifies CASSPDEGSDTQYF.

J is TRBJ1-1 and V is TRBV6-1; D gene unclear. CDR3 length: 14 residues. V was shortened by 0 bases and J by 4 bases, with 9 bases between the two germline ends. CDR1 and CDR2 (germline): MNHNS, SASEGT. The CDR3 reads CASSEAGYATEAFF. The CDR3 region has the DNA TGTGCCAGCAGTGAAGCGGGTTATGCCACTGAAGCTTTCTTT.

The chain carries TRBV3-1 (or the pseudogene TRBV3-2) and TRBJ2-2; no definite D call. The germline V gene encodes CDR1 LGHDT and CDR2 YNNKEL (reference sequence). Trimming took off 6 bases at V and 1 base at J, with 3 bases between the two ends. The CDR3 is made up of 12 amino acids. The DNA of the CDR3 is TGTGCCAGCAGAGAGAACACCGGGGAGCTGTTTTTT. Protein product: CASRENTGELFF.

V is TRBV13 and J is TRBJ2-7; the match to TRBD2 covers 7 bases. V lost 1 base to trimming and J lost 3 bases; unmatched junction nucleotides: 6. The CDR3 sequence is 15 residues long. The V gene's germline CDR1 is PRHDT and CDR2 FYEKMQ (reference sequence). This CDR3 reads CASSLAPRGDYEQYF. CDR3 DNA: TGTGCCAGCAGCTTAGCCCCCCGGGGGGACTACGAGCAGTACTTC.

The genes are TRBV7-6 and TRBJ2-3; 8 bases are shared with TRBD2. The trim removed 2 bases at V and 0 bases at J, leaving 4 bases unmatched. Germline lookup yields CDR1 SGHVS and CDR2 FNYEAQ. The CDR3 spans 16 residues. The CDR3 nucleotides are TGTGCCAGCAGCTTATCCGCGGGGGGCAGCACAGATACGCAGTATTTT. Translated: CASSLSAGGSTDTQYF.

This clone has a single count. The rearrangement uses TRBV5-6 and TRBJ2-7; no reliable D call. The V gene lost 0 bases and the J gene lost 7 bases, with 14 bases spanning the gap. Per germline, CDR1 SGHDT and CDR2 YYEEEE. The CDR3 loop spans 14 amino acids. The CDR3: CASSLEVGVGEQYF. CDR3 in DNA: TGTGCCAGCAGCTTGGAAGTTGGGGTCGGAGAGCAGTACTTC.